This TCR beta chain was observed in a study of T-cell memory formation after mild COVID-19. V gave up 6 bases and J gave up 8 bases; unmatched junction bases: 13. Per germline, CDR1 DFQATT and CDR2 SNEGSKA (reference sequence). This CDR3 is 14 amino acids long. In TCRdb, the 5' RACE reads were re-called with MiXCR into one record per CDR3 protein. The data contain roughly 350,000 distinct CDR3 sequences, around 28% of them seen just once; the ten biggest clones take up about 13%. The rearrangement joins TRBV20-1 to TRBJ2-3, with 8 nucleotides matching TRBD2. This clonotype originated in an adult woman who had mild COVID-19 (a few samples of this study predate the infection). Cell type and time point are not known. Input material: PBMCs or a T cell subset sorted from them (not recorded which). Here the CDR3 reads CSALDGGGRGTQYF. As DNA, the CDR3 is TGCAGTGCCTTAGATGGCGGGGGGAGAGGTACGCAGTATTTT.